This T cell receptor beta chain came from a study of T cell changes during pregnancy in multiple sclerosis (dated by TCRdb to 2018 to 2020). For the wider study: The study examined how the T cell repertoire changed over the course of pregnancy in women with multiple sclerosis.

Concerning this clone itself: No cognate antigen has been identified for it. No base quality values were provided; no much bigger clone lies one nucleotide off.

The library was produced with the immunoSEQ multiplex PCR assay. The table was pulled from immuneACCESS by TCRdb, which kept in-frame rearrangements only. Such tables lose some clones; where checked, under half of the loss comes from unresolved V genes, and the rest has no known cause. The sample table holds about 97,000 clones, of which about 91% were seen once. The ten largest make up about 2.9% of the sample. CDR1 SGHNT and CDR2 YYREEE were looked up in the germline V gene (reference sequence). V is reduced by 0 bases and J by 0 bases, leaving a spacing of 13 bases between them. The CDR3 goes from the cysteine to the phenylalanine over 17 residues. The retained sequence is limited to the CDR3, 51 bases, with the frame set at the first base.

Sequencing was performed on peripheral blood, taken in the second trimester of pregnancy. In this chain, TRBV5-4 is recombined with TRBJ2-4; no D gene call is confident. The clonotype originates from a female donor with multiple sclerosis, enrolled in a pregnancy study. The DNA sequence follows: TGTGCCAGCAGCTTGGCCTCAACAGCTCTAGCCAAAAACATTCAGTACTTC. It translates as CASSLASTALAKNIQYF.